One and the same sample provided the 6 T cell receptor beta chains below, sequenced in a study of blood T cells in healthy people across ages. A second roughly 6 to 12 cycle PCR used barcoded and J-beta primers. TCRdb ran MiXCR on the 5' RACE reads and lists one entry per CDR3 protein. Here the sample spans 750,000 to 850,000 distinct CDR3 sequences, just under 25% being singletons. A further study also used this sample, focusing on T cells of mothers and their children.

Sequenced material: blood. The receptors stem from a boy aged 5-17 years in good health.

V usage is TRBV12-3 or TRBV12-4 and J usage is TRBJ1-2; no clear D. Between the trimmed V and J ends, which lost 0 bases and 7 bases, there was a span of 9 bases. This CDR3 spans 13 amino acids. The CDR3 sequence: CASSLAQGSGYTF. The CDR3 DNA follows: TGTGCCAGCAGTTTAGCGCAAGGTTCTGGCTACACCTTC.

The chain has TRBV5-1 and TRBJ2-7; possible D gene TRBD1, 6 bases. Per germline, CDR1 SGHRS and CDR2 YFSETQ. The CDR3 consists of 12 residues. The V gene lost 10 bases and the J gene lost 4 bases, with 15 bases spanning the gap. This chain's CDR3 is CAARQDLYEQYF. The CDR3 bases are TGCGCCGCGAGACAGGATTTGTACGAGCAGTACTTC. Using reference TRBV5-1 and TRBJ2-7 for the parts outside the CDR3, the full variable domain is KAGVTQTPRYLIKTRGQQVTLSCSPISGHRSVSWYQQTPGQGLQFLFEYFSETQRNKGNFPGRFSGRQFSNSRSEMNVSTLELGDSALYLCAARQDLYEQYFGPGTRLTVT.

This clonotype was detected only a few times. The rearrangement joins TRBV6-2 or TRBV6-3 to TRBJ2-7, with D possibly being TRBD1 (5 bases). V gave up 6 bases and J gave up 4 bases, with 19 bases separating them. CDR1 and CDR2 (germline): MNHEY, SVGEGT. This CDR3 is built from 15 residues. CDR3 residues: CASSSPGQPRYEQYF. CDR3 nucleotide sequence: TGTGCCAGCAGCTCACCTGGACAACCTCGATACGAGCAGTACTTC.

DNA for the CDR3: TGTGCCAGTACCGGACAGATAAATGAAAAACTGTTTTTT. Translation: CASTGQINEKLFF. The chain combines TRBV19 with TRBJ1-4; D possibly corresponds to TRBD1 (6 bases). The germline V gene encodes CDR1 LNHDA and CDR2 SQIVND (reference sequence). The CDR3 is 13 amino acids. V lost 7 bases and J 5 bases, leaving 11 bases between the germline ends.

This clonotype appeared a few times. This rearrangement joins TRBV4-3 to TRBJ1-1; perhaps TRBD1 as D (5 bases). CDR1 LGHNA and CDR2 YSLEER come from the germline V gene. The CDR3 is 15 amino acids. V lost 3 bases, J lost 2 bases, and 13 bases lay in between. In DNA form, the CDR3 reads TGCGCCAGCAGCCAGGACCGACAGTCTAACACTGAAGCTTTCTTT. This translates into CASSQDRQSNTEAFF.

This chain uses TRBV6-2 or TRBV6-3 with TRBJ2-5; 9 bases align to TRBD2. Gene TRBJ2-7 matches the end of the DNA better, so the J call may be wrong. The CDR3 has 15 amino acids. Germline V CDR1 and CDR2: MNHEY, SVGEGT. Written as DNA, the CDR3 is TGTGCCAGCAGTTACAAAGCGGGAGGCGCCTACGAGCAGTACTTC. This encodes CASSYKAGGAYEQYF.